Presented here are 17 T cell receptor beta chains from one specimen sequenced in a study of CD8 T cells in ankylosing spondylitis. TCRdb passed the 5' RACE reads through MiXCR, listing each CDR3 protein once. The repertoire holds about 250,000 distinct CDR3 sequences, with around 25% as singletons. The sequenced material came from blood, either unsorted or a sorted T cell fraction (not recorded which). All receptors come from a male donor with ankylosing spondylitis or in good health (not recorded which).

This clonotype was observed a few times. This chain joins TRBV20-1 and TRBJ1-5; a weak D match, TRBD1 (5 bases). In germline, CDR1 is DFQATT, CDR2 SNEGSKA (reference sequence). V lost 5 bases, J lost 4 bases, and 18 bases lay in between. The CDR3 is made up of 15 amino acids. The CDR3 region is CSAQAEGIGNQPQHF. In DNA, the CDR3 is TGCAGTGCTCAAGCGGAGGGGATTGGGAATCAGCCCCAGCATTTT.

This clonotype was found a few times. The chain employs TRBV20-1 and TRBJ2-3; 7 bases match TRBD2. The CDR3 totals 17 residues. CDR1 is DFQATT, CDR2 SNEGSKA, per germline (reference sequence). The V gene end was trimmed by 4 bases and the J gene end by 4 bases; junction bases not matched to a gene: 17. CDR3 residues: CSATPPLVSGTPDTQYF. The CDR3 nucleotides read TGCAGTGCTACACCCCCTCTGGTCAGCGGGACTCCAGATACGCAGTATTTT.

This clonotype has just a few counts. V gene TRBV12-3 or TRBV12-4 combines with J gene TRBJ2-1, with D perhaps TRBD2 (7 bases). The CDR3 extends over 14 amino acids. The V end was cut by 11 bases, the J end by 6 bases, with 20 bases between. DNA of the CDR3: TGTGCCTGCCGGTCGGGGGGCGGGCGCAATGAGCAGTTCTTC. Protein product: CACRSGGGRNEQFF.

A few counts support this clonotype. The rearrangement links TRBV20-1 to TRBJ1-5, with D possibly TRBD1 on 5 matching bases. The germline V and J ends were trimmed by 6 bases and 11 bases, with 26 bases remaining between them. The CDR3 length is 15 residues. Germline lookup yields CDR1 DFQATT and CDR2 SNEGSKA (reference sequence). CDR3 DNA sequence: TGCAGTGCAATTAACCCGGGACCCCACCAGGTGGCCCAGCATTTT. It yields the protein CSAINPGPHQVAQHF.

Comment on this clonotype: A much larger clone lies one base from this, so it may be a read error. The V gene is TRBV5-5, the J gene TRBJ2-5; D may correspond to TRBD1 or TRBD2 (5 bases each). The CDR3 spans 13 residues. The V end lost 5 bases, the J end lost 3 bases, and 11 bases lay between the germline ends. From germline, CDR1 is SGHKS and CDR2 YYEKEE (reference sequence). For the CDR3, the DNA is TGTGCCAGCAGTAAGGGACGGGAAGAGACCCAGTACTTC. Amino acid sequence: CASSKGREETQYF. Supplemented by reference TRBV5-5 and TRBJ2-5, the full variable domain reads DAGVTQSPTHLIKTRGQQVTLRCSPISGHKSVSWYQQVLGQGPQFIFQYYEKEERGRGNFPDRFSARQFPNYSSELNVNALLLGDSALYLCASSKGREETQYFGPGTRLLVL.

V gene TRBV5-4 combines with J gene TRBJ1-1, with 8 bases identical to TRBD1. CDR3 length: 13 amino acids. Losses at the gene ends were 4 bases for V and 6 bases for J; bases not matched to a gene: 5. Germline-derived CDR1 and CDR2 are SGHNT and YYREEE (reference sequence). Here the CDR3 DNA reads TGTGCCAGCAGCCATGACAGGGGTCCTGAAGCTTTCTTT. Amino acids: CASSHDRGPEAFF.

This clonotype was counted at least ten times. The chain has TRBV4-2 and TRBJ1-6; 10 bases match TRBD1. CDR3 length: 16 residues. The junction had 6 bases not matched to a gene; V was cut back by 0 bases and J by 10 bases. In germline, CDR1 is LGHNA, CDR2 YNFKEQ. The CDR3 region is CASSQDGGTGVSPLHF. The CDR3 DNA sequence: TGTGCCAGCAGCCAAGATGGGGGGACAGGGGTGTCACCCCTCCACTTT.

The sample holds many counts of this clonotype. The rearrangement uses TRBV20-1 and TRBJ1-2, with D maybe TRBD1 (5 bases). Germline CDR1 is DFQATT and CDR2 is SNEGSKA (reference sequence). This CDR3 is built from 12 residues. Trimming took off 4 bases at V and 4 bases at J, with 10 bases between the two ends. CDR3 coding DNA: TGCAGTGCTACCCCGACAGTCTATGGCTACACCTTC. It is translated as CSATPTVYGYTF.

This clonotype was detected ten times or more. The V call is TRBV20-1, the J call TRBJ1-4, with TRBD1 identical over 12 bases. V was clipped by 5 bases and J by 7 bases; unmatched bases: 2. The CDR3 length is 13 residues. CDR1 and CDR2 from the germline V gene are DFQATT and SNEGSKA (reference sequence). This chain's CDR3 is CSAGTGGTEKLFF. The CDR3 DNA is TGCAGTGCTGGGACAGGGGGCACTGAAAAACTGTTTTTT.

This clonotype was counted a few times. The chain's CDR3 is CSAKPKETQYF. CDR3 sequence (DNA): TGCAGTGCTAAACCAAAAGAGACCCAGTACTTC. This chain uses TRBV20-1 with TRBJ2-5; no firm D call. Germline V gene lookup returns CDR1 DFQATT and CDR2 SNEGSKA (reference sequence). This CDR3 contains 11 residues. Trimming left V 4 bases short and J 3 bases short, with 6 bases between.

DNA of the CDR3: TGTGCCAGCAGCCCCAAGGTTCTGGAGGCTGGGGCCAACGTCCTGACTTTC. Its translation: CASSPKVLEAGANVLTF. The V call is TRBV7-9, the J call TRBJ2-6; weak D call: TRBD2 (5 bases). Trimming took 5 bases from V and 2 from J, leaving 16 bases between them. The CDR3 is made up of 17 amino acids. Germline CDR1 and CDR2: SEHNR and FQNEAQ (reference sequence).

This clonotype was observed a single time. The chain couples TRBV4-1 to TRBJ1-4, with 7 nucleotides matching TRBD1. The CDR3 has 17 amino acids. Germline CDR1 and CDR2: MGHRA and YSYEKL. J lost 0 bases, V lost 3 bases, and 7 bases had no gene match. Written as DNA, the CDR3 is TGCGCCAGCAGCCAGACAGGGTGGCCGGCAACTAATGAAAAACTGTTTTTT. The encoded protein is CASSQTGWPATNEKLFF.

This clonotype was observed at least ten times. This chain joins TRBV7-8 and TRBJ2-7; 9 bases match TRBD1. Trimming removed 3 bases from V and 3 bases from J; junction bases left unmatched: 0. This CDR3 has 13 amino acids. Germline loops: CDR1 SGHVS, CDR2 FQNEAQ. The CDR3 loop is CASSLDRGYEQYF. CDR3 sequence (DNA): TGTGCCAGCAGCTTGGACAGGGGCTACGAGCAGTACTTC.

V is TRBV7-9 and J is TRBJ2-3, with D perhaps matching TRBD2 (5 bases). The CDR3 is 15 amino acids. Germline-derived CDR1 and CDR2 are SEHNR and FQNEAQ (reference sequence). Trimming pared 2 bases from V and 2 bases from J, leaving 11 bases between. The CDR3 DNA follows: TGTGCCAGCAGCTTAACCCTGGGAGCCACAGATACGCAGTATTTT. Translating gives CASSLTLGATDTQYF.

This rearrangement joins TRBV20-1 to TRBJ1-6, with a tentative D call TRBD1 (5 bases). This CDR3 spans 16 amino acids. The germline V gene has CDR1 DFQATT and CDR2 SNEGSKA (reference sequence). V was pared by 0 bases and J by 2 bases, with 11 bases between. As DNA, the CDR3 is TGCAGTGCTAGAGATCAGCGGGGGGCCTATAATTCACCCCTCCACTTT. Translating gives CSARDQRGAYNSPLHF.

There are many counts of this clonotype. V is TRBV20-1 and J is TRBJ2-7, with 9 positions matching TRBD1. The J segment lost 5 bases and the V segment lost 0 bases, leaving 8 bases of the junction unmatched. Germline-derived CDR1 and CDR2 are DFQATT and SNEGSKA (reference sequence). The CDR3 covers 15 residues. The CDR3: CSARDPQGAGDEQYF. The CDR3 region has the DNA TGCAGTGCTAGAGACCCACAGGGGGCCGGCGACGAGCAGTACTTC.

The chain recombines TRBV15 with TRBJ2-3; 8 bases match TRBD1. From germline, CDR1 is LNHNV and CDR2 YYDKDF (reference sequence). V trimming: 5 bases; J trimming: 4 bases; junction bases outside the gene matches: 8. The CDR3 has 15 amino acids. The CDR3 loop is CATSARTGLADTQYF. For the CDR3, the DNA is TGTGCCACCAGCGCTCGGACAGGGCTGGCAGATACGCAGTATTTT.